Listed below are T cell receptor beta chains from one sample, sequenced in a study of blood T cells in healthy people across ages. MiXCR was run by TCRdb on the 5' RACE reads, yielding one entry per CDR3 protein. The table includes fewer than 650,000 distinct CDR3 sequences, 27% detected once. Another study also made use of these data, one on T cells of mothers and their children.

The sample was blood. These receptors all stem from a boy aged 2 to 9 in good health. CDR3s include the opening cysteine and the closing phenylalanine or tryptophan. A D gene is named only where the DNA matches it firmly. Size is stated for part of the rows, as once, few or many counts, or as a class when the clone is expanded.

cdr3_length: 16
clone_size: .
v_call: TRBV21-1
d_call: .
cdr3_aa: CASSKGAGQDNSPLHF

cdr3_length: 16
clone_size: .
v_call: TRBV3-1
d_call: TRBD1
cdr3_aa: CASSQFPQGAPGELFF

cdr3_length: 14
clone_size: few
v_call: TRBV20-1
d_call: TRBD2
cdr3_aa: CSAATSGSAYEQYF

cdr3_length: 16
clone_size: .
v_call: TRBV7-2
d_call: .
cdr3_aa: CASSQYITAGANVLTF

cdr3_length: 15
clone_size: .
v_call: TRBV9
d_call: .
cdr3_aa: CASSVDGRGSYGYTF

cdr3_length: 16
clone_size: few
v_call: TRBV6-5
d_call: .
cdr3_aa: CASSYSWRARDYEQYF

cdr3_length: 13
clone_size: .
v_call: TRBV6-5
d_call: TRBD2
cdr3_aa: CASSNLAGETQYF

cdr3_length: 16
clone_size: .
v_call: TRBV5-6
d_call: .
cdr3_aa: CASSSGAGRGNQPQHF

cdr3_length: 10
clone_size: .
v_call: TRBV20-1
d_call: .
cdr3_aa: CSASRNIQYF

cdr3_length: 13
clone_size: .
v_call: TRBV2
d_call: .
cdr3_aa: CASRPTGGQPQHF

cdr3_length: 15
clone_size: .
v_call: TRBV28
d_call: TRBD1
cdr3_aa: CASSPSGQGRYEQYF

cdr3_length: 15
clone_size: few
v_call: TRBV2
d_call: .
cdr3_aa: CASRPNFSGANVLTF

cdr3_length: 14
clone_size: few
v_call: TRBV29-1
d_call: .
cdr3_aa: CSGHRGGDLETQYF

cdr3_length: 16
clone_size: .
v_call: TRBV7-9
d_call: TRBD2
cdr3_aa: CASSGGGPAGYYEQYF

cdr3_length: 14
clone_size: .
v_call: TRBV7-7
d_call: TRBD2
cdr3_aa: CASSLGSGTETQYF

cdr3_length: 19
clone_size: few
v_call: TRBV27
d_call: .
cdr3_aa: CASSLSVSGQALRAGELFF

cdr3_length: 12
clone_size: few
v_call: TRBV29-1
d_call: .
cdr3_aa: CSVGVGGQPQHF

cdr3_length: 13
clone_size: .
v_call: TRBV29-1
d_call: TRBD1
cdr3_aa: CSVVHRGPNEQFF

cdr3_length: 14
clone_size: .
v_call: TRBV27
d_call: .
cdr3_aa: CASSLWGSNEKLFF

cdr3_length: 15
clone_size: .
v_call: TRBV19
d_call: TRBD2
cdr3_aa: CASSIGTSAKGELFF

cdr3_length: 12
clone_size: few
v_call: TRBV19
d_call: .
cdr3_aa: CAIGNRLNGYTF

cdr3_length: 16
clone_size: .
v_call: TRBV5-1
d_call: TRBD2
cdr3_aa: CASSLVASGGQETQYF

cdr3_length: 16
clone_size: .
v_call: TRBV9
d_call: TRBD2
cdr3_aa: CASSLLAGELQETQYF

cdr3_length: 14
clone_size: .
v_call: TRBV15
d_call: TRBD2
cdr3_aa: CATSQRGSSYEQYF

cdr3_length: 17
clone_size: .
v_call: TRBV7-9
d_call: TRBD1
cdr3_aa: CASSPPGTGALGETQYF

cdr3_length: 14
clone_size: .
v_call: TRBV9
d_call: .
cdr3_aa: CASSSSPGAYEQYF

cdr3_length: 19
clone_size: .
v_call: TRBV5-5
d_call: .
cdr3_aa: CASSLSVELWAELTYEQYF

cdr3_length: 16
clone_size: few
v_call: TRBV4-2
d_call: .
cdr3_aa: CASSQDPGVGKNIQYF

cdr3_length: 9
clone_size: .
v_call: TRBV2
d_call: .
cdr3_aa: CASSAAQYF

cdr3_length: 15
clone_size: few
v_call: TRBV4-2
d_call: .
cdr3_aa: CASSIGDTNTGELFF

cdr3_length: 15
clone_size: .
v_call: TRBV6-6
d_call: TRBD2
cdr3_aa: CASSYARGGAETQYF

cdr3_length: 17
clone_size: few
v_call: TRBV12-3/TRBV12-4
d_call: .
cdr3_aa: CASSLSVYSLNYYEQYF

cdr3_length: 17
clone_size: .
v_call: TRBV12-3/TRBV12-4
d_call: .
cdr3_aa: CASRGGQSRVASGELFF

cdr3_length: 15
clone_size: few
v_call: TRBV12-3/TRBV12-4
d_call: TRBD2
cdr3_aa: CASSLGVASGYEQYF

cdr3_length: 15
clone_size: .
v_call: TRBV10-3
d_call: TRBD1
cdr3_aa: CAISQGTEGGAEAFF

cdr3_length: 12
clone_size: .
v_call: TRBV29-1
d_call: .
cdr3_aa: CSVEGVYTEAFF

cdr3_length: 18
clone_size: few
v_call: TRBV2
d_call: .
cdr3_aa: CASSLVIEDEDSTDTQYF

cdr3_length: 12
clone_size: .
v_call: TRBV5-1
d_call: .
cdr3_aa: CASTDFTGELFF

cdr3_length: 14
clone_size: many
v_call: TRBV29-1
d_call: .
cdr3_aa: CSVSIAVSTDTQYF

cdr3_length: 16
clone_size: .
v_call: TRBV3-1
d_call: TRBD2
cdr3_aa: CASSPSGTSGRATQYF

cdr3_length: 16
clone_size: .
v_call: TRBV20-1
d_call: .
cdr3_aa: CSARDRGTLYQETQYF

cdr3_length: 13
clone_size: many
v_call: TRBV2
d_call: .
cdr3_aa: CASSGMDAGELFF

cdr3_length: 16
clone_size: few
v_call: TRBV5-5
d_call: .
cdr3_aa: CASSTGLGQGKETQYF

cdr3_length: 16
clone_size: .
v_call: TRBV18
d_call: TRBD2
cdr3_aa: CASSRAAGGSQETQYF

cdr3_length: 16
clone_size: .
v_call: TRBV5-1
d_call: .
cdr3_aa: CASSLFAERYRETQYF

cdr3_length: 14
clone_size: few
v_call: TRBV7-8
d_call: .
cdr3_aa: CASSPVQGSYEQYF

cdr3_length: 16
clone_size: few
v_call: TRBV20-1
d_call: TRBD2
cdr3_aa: CSARGTSGSMKETQYF

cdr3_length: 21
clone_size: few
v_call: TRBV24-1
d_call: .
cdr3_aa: CATSDLLLGTRGPPYQETQYF

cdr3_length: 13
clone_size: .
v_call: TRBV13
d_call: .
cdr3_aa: CASSTAVTGELFF

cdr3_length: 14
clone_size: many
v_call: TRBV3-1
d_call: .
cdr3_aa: CASSQGSGANVLTF

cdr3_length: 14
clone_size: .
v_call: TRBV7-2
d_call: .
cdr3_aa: CASRVPGLSSPLHF

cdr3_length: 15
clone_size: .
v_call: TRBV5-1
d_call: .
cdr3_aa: CASSLSSGPLDTQYF

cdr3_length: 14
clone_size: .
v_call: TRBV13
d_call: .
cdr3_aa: CASSLLGDGYEQYF

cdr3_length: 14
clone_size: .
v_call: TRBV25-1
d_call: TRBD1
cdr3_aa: CASARGQGILEQYF

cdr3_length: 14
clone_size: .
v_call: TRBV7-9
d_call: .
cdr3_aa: CASSPSGLYNEQFF

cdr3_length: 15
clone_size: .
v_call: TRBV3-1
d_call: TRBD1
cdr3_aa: CASSHDRDRGNEQFF